Below, 18 T cell receptor beta chains from the same sample are listed, as sequenced in a study of graft-versus-host responses after intestinal transplantation. No antigen has been assigned to these receptors. The data were produced by immunoSEQ multiplex PCR, yet TCRdb's version contains in-frame clones alone and is incomplete. The table lists fewer than 150,000 clones, around 94% of them singletons. Sequenced material: unstimulated CD4+ T cells sorted from spleen or lymph node cells, taken before intestinal transplant. The receptors derive from a human donor who received an intestinal transplant.

The genes are TRBV23-1 and TRBJ2-4, with D possibly TRBD1 on 6 matching bases. TRBV23-1 is annotated as an ORF whose role is uncertain. V lost 1 base to trimming and J lost 0 bases, with 22 bases between them. The CDR3 loop spans 20 amino acids. CDR3 DNA sequence: TGCGCCAGCAGTCAATGGAACGACAGGTCCCTCAACCTAGCCAAAAACATTCAGTACTTC. It encodes CASSQWNDRSLNLAKNIQYF.

J is TRBJ2-7 and V is TRBV6-5; D is possibly TRBD2 (7 bases). Germline V gene data show CDR1 as MNHEY and CDR2 as SVGAGI. This CDR3 contains 15 residues. Trimming stripped 7 bases from V and 1 base from J, with 17 bases between. Here the CDR3 DNA reads TGTGCCAGCACCAGATCCGCGGGGGCATCCTACGAGCAGTACTTC. It codes for CASTRSAGASYEQYF.

Note on this clone: Different DNA sequences within this sample yield the same CDR3. The chain combines TRBV5-1 with TRBJ1-2; possible D gene TRBD1, 6 bases. CDR3 length: 13 residues. The V gene's germline CDR1 is SGHRS and CDR2 YFSETQ. V was clipped by 2 bases and J by 2 bases, with 7 bases between them. CDR3 in amino acids: CASSLGGNYGYTF. In DNA form, the CDR3 reads TGCGCCAGCAGCTTAGGGGGGAACTATGGCTACACCTTC.

This sequence joins TRBV7-2 and TRBJ2-2; the D gene is possibly TRBD2 (5 bases). Germline V gene data show CDR1 as SGHTA and CDR2 as FQGNSA. Trimming took off 0 bases at V and 6 bases at J, with 8 bases between the two ends. The CDR3 runs 14 residues. The CDR3 protein is CASSLALGAGELFF. CDR3 coding DNA: TGTGCCAGCAGCTTAGCGCTGGGAGCCGGGGAGCTGTTTTTT.

This sequence joins TRBV7-9 and TRBJ1-4; D gene unclear. The V end lost 2 bases, the J end lost 3 bases, and 7 bases lay between the germline ends. Germline loops: CDR1 SEHNR, CDR2 FQNEAQ (reference sequence). The CDR3 is 14 residues long. The CDR3 nucleotides are TGTGCCAGCAGCTTAATTGGGCCTAATGAAAAACTGTTTTTT. Its protein is CASSLIGPNEKLFF. Drawing the rest from reference TRBV7-9 and TRBJ1-4, the complete variable domain is DTGVSQNPRHKITKRGQNVTFRCDPISEHNRLYWYRQTLGQGPEFLTYFQNEAQLEKSRLLSDRFSAERPKGSFSTLEIQRTEQGDSAMYLCASSLIGPNEKLFFGSGTQLSVL.

The chain employs TRBV4-1 and TRBJ2-1, with 10 positions matching TRBD1. The CDR3 loop spans 17 amino acids. V lost 4 bases to trimming and J lost 5 bases; unmatched junction nucleotides: 11. In germline, CDR1 is MGHRA, CDR2 YSYEKL. The CDR3 loop is CASSPAPGQGRHNEQFF. CDR3 nucleotide sequence: TGCGCCAGCAGCCCGGCCCCGGGACAGGGGCGACACAATGAGCAGTTCTTC.

The rearrangement links TRBV6-1 to TRBJ2-1; 9 positions agree with TRBD2. Per germline, CDR1 MNHNS and CDR2 SASEGT. J lost 2 bases, V lost 1 base, and 0 bases had no gene match. This CDR3 is 15 amino acids long. The DNA for the CDR3 is TGTGCCAGCAGTGAAGGACTAGCGGCCTACAATGAGCAGTTCTTC. Translation: CASSEGLAAYNEQFF.

The chain is built from TRBV18 and TRBJ2-5; 9 bases fit TRBD1. The CDR3 extends over 15 amino acids. With V trimmed by 6 bases and J by 2 bases, 7 bases remained unmatched. Germline V gene lookup returns CDR1 KGHSH and CDR2 LQKENI. CDR3 sequence (DNA): TGTGCCAGCTCCCCTAGACAGGGGGGACAAGAGACCCAGTACTTC. Translating gives CASSPRQGGQETQYF.

The chain couples TRBV30 to TRBJ1-1; 8 positions match TRBD1. With 3 bases clipped from V and 4 bases from J, the junction kept 7 bases outside the gene matches. Germline V gene sequence: CDR1 GTSNPN, CDR2 SVGIG (reference sequence). CDR3 length: 14 amino acids. CDR3 nucleotide sequence: TGTGCCTGGAGAAGACAGGGGATAGCCACTGAAGCTTTCTTT. It is translated as CAWRRQGIATEAFF. The full variable domain, its missing parts supplied by reference TRBV30 and TRBJ1-1, is SQTIHQWPATLVQPVGSPLSLECTVEGTSNPNLYWYRQAAGRGLQLLFYSVGIGQISSEVPQNLSASRPQDRQFILSSKKLLLSDSGFYLCAWRRQGIATEAFFGQGTRLTVV.

This clone was picked up one time. The rearrangement links TRBV5-1 to TRBJ2-5; 13 nucleotides match TRBD2. V gave up 4 bases and J gave up 3 bases; unmatched junction bases: 6. CDR1 and CDR2 (germline): SGHRS, YFSETQ. This CDR3 contains 16 residues. The chain's CDR3 is CASSIGLAGVEETQYF. In nucleotides, the CDR3 is TGCGCCAGCAGCATAGGACTAGCGGGGGTGGAAGAGACCCAGTACTTC.

The chain employs TRBV18 and TRBJ1-5; D is possibly TRBD1 (6 bases). Deletions cut 2 bases from V and 7 bases from J, with 9 bases between. The CDR3 contains 13 residues. CDR1 and CDR2 (germline): KGHSH, LQKENI. This chain's CDR3 is CASSPTGPQPQHF. The CDR3 bases are TGTGCCAGCTCACCAACAGGGCCCCAGCCCCAGCATTTT.

This chain joins TRBV19 and TRBJ1-1; TRBD1 is a possible D gene (6 bases). Germline V gives CDR1 LNHDA, CDR2 SQIVND (reference sequence). V was shortened by 5 bases and J by 2 bases, with 12 bases between the two germline ends. The CDR3 is 14 residues long. The CDR3 sequence is CASSPDRFNTEAFF. Here the CDR3 DNA reads TGTGCCAGTAGTCCCGACAGGTTTAACACTGAAGCTTTCTTT.

The rearrangement joins TRBV7-9 to TRBJ2-7, with D possibly matching TRBD1 (6 bases). Trimming stripped 0 bases from V and 4 bases from J, with 13 bases between. The CDR3 extends over 15 amino acids. Germline V gene lookup returns CDR1 SEHNR and CDR2 FQNEAQ (reference sequence). The CDR3 sequence is CASSLAGRGTYEQYF. The DNA of the CDR3 is TGTGCCAGCAGCTTAGCGGGCAGGGGCACTTACGAGCAGTACTTC.

The sample holds a few counts of this clone. The V call is TRBV7-9, the J call TRBJ1-4, with D possibly TRBD1 on 5 matching bases. Between the trimmed V and J ends, which lost 3 bases and 5 bases, there was a span of 10 bases. CDR1 SEHNR and CDR2 FQNEAQ come from the germline V gene (reference sequence). The CDR3 is made up of 14 amino acids. The CDR3 nucleotides are TGTGCCAGCAGCTTGTGGCAGGGAAATGAAAAACTGTTTTTT. Amino acids: CASSLWQGNEKLFF.

This clone was seen a single time. This chain joins TRBV5-1 and TRBJ1-1; possibly TRBD1 for D (6 bases). The CDR3 is 13 amino acids. The germline V and J ends were trimmed by 4 bases and 3 bases, with 10 bases remaining between them. The germline V gene encodes CDR1 SGHRS and CDR2 YFSETQ. The CDR3 region is CASSVQGYTEAFF. The CDR3 DNA sequence: TGCGCCAGCAGCGTCCAGGGGTACACTGAAGCTTTCTTT.

This rearrangement joins TRBV2 to TRBJ2-6; 9 bases are a match to TRBD1. After removal of 10 bases from V and 0 bases from J, the junction contained 7 bases not matched to a gene. This CDR3 region has 16 residues. CDR1 is SNHLY and CDR2 is FYNNEI in the germline V gene. In nucleotides, the CDR3 is TGTGCCATCACAGGGGGCCGAAGCTCTGGGGCCAACGTCCTGACTTTC. This encodes CAITGGRSSGANVLTF. Drawing the rest from reference TRBV2 and TRBJ2-6, the complete variable domain is EPEVTQTPSHQVTQMGQEVILRCVPISNHLYFYWYRQILGQKVEFLVSFYNNEISEKSEIFDDQFSVERPDGSNFTLKIRSTKLEDSAMYFCAITGGRSSGANVLTFGAGSRLTVL.

V is TRBV5-5 and J is TRBJ1-5; no clear D. Trimming shortened V by 0 bases and J by 6 bases, and 13 bases separated the two germline ends. The CDR3 consists of 15 residues. The germline CDR1 and CDR2 sequences are SGHKS and YYEKEE (reference sequence). CDR3 bases: TGTGCCAGCAGCTTGGCTGGGTCGGGGAGTCAGCCCCAGCATTTT. This encodes CASSLAGSGSQPQHF.

Written as DNA, the CDR3 is TGTGCCATCAGTGATCGGTCAAGAACCGCCGAGTATGGCTACACCTTC. Translating it yields CAISDRSRTAEYGYTF. The rearrangement uses TRBV10-3 and TRBJ1-2; D remains ambiguous. This CDR3 has 16 amino acids. Trimming removed 3 bases from V and 5 bases from J, with 19 bases in between. Germline CDR1 and CDR2: ENHRY and SYGVKD.